This is a list of T cell receptor beta chains from one sample in a study of T cells in Graves' hyperthyroidism and ophthalmopathy. TCRdb passed the multiplex PCR reads through MiXCR, listing each CDR3 protein once. The data show 250,000 or so distinct CDR3 sequences, about 15% seen once. The sample taken for sequencing was blood. The receptors stem from a woman aged 50 to 60 with Graves' hyperthyroidism that later progressed to Graves' ophthalmopathy. The CDR3 runs from the conserved cysteine through the conserved F or W. The D gene is left open where the match is weak. A row's size may be missing; if present it is once, few, many or a size class.

length	V	J	D	size	DNA	CDR3
13	TRBV30	TRBJ1-2	.	many	TGTGCCAGCAACAGGGAGGCAGGCTATGGCTACACCTTC	CASNREAGYGYTF
15	TRBV10-3	TRBJ2-1	TRBD1	many	TGTGCCATCAGTGAGTCGTCAGGGGGATACAATGAGCAGTTCTTC	CAISESSGGYNEQFF
15	TRBV20-1	TRBJ2-2	.	.	TGCAGTGCTTACCCCCTCGGGCCCGGGAAGGGGGAGCTGTTTTTT	CSAYPLGPGKGELFF
15	TRBV7-9	TRBJ2-1	.	many	TGTGCCAGCAGCTCTCGGGACGGCTCCTACAATGAGCAGTTCTTC	CASSSRDGSYNEQFF
15	TRBV18	TRBJ1-4	TRBD1	many	TGTGCCAGCTCACCGAGACAGGGGGCGAACGAAAAACTGTTTTTT	CASSPRQGANEKLFF
13	TRBV6-2/TRBV6-3	TRBJ1-1	.	many	TGTGCCAGCACCCGAGGGAGGGCGACTGAAGCTTTCTTT	CASTRGRATEAFF
14	TRBV20-1	TRBJ2-1	.	many	TGCAGTGCTAAGGACCGGGACTCACACAATGAGCAGTTCTTC	CSAKDRDSHNEQFF
13	TRBV7-9	TRBJ2-3	.	many	TGTGCCAGCAGCGGTGGTATCACAGATACGCAGTATTTT	CASSGGITDTQYF
12	TRBV11-2	TRBJ2-5	.	many	TGTGCCAGCAGCATTGACAGAGAGACCCAGTACTTC	CASSIDRETQYF
13	TRBV27	TRBJ1-6	.	many	TGTGCCAGCAGTCCAAGGCCTAATTCACCCCTCCACTTT	CASSPRPNSPLHF
15	TRBV20-1	TRBJ2-1	TRBD2	many	TGCAGTGCTAGCGGACTAGCGGGAGGGTTCGATGAGCAGTTCTTC	CSASGLAGGFDEQFF
15	TRBV7-3	TRBJ2-2	TRBD1	many	TGTGCCAGCAGCAGAGGACAGGGGGCTGCCGGGGAGCTGTTTTTT	CASSRGQGAAGELFF
14	TRBV28	TRBJ1-1	TRBD1	many	TGTGCCAGCAGTCGACAGGGGGCAGGCACTGAAGCTTTCTTT	CASSRQGAGTEAFF
16	TRBV7-2	TRBJ2-2	.	many	TGTGCCAGCAGCTCGATCCGGGACACCAACACCGGGGAGCTGTTTTTT	CASSSIRDTNTGELFF
14	TRBV27	TRBJ2-5	TRBD1	.	TGTGCCAGCAGTTACAACAGGGGCCTTAGGTCCCAGTACTTC	CASSYNRGLRSQYF
13	TRBV30	TRBJ2-3	.	.	TGTGCCTGGAGTGTAAGTGCGGCAGATACGCAGTATTTT	CAWSVSAADTQYF
16	TRBV3-1	TRBJ2-5	TRBD1	many	TGTGCCAGCACACCTTTAGGACAGGCCAGAGGGGAGACCCAGTACTTC	CASTPLGQARGETQYF
13	TRBV19	TRBJ1-1	.	.	TGTGCCAGTAGGGGTGAATTGTACACTGAAGCTTTCTTT	CASRGELYTEAFF
14	TRBV7-9	TRBJ2-5	TRBD1	many	TGTGCCAGCAGCCCCGGGACAGGGTCAGAGACCCAGTACTTC	CASSPGTGSETQYF
19	TRBV19	TRBJ1-5	TRBD1	few	TGTGCCAGTAGTACGACAGACAGGGGACGGGGGCCCGAGAATCAGCCCCAGCATTTT	CASSTTDRGRGPENQPQHF
14	TRBV29-1	TRBJ2-2	TRBD2	once	TGCAGCGTCCCCGGGAGGGCGAACACCGGGGAGCTGTTTTTT	CSVPGRANTGELFF
20	TRBV24-1	TRBJ2-3	.	many	TGTGCCACCAGTGGATGGAACCTCTCGGAGACCTGGGTAACCACAGATACGCAGTATTTT	CATSGWNLSETWVTTDTQYF
16	TRBV20-1	TRBJ2-7	TRBD2	.	TGCAGTGCCCCCCCCGCTAGCGGGAACCTTCGCTACGAGCAGTACTTC	CSAPPASGNLRYEQYF
17	TRBV7-3	TRBJ2-1	TRBD2	few	TGTGCCAGCAGCCTTCGGACTAGCGGGAGCTCCTACAATGAGCAGTTCTTC	CASSLRTSGSSYNEQFF
14	TRBV18	TRBJ1-6	.	many	TGTGCCAGCTCACCGGGGCGTGTTAATTCACCCCTCCACTTT	CASSPGRVNSPLHF
15	TRBV24-1	TRBJ2-3	.	many	TGTGCCACCAGTGATTCGGGACACCTCACAGATACGCAGTATTTT	CATSDSGHLTDTQYF
17	TRBV28	TRBJ2-3	.	.	TGTGTCAGCAGTTTCCCTGGGGGTTGGCTTTCTGCGGATACGCAGTATTTT	CVSSFPGGWLSADTQYF
14	TRBV3-1	TRBJ2-2	.	many	TGTGCCAGCAGCCAATTTACGGGCGCCGGGGAGCTGTTTTTT	CASSQFTGAGELFF
15	TRBV28	TRBJ2-1	.	many	TGTGCCAGCAGTTTAAGGCCGGAACTCCCAAATGAGCAGTTCTTC	CASSLRPELPNEQFF
16	TRBV19	TRBJ1-2	.	few	TGTGCCAGTACCCGCTACCGGGACACACTTTTGGATGGCTACACCTTC	CASTRYRDTLLDGYTF
16	TRBV3-1	TRBJ2-7	.	many	TGTGCCAGCAGCCAAGGATTAGAGGGATCAACCTACGAGCAGTACTTC	CASSQGLEGSTYEQYF
15	TRBV18	TRBJ1-5	TRBD1	many	TGTGCCAGCTCACCTTGGGACAGCAACAATCAGCCCCAGCATTTT	CASSPWDSNNQPQHF
16	TRBV28	TRBJ2-7	TRBD2	.	TGTGCCAGCAGTCGGACTAGCGGGAGGGGGACCTACGAGCAGTACTTC	CASSRTSGRGTYEQYF
15	TRBV24-1	TRBJ2-5	TRBD2	.	TGTGCCACCAGTGACCCCGACAGTCTCCGGGGGGGTCTGTACTTC	CATSDPDSLRGGLYF
15	TRBV28	TRBJ2-2	.	.	TGTGCCAGCAGTGAAGTCGGGGCGCCCACCGGGGAGCTGTTTTTT	CASSEVGAPTGELFF
19	TRBV28	TRBJ1-5	.	.	TGTGCCAGCAGTTTATCTTCCCAAAAGACTAGTGGGGCGCAGCAGCCCCAGCATTTT	CASSLSSQKTSGAQQPQHF
13	TRBV27	TRBJ2-7	.	.	TGTGTCAGCAGTTTGAGGGGCTCCTACGAGCAGTACTTC	CVSSLRGSYEQYF
13	TRBV15	TRBJ2-1	.	.	TGTGCCACCAGCCCGAGGAGTTACAATGAGCAGTTCTTC	CATSPRSYNEQFF
18	TRBV12-5	TRBJ1-5	.	few	TGTGCTAGTGGTTTGGACCTTGGGAGGGAAAGTCGCAATCAGCCCCAGCATTTT	CASGLDLGRESRNQPQHF
20	TRBV13	TRBJ2-1	.	few	TGTGCCAGCAGCACCCGGTTAGCGAGAGGGATGAAAAGCTCCTACAATGAGCAGTTCTTC	CASSTRLARGMKSSYNEQFF
14	TRBV28	TRBJ2-1	.	many	TGTGCCAGCAGTACCTCGGACTCTTACAATGAGCAGTTCTTC	CASSTSDSYNEQFF
12	TRBV18	TRBJ2-1	.	many	TGTGCCATCTCACCACCTAGACATGAGCAGTTCTTC	CAISPPRHEQFF
14	TRBV20-1	TRBJ2-3	TRBD2	many	TGCAGTGCTAACCCCGGGACTAGAACAGATACGCAGTATTTT	CSANPGTRTDTQYF
16	TRBV10-3	TRBJ1-6	TRBD1	.	TGTGCCATCAGTGGGGGACAGGGGGCAATAAGTTCACCCCTCCACTTT	CAISGGQGAISSPLHF
17	TRBV28	TRBJ2-5	TRBD1	.	TGTGCCAGCAGTCCCTCTGGGGACAGGGGGCGTAAGGAGACCCAGTACTTC	CASSPSGDRGRKETQYF
12	TRBV3-1	TRBJ1-1	.	many	TGTGCCAGCAGTTCTACCCGGGGTGAAGCTTTCTTT	CASSSTRGEAFF
14	TRBV6-1	TRBJ2-7	.	many	TGTGCCAGCAGGCCACCTGGGAGCCTTCTTGGGCAGTACTTC	CASRPPGSLLGQYF
13	TRBV12-3/TRBV12-4	TRBJ2-1	TRBD1	many	TGTGCGTCAGGGGGCAGGGTCTACAATGAGCAGTTCTTC	CASGGRVYNEQFF
13	TRBV19	TRBJ1-2	.	few	TGTGCCAGTAGTATAGGCGCTCCTGGGGGCTACACCTTC	CASSIGAPGGYTF
17	TRBV6-2/TRBV6-3	TRBJ2-1	TRBD2	.	TGTGCCAGCAGTGACCCTCAGCGGGAGGGCCTGGGGAATGAGCAGTTCTTC	CASSDPQREGLGNEQFF
12	TRBV19	TRBJ2-7	.	.	TGTGCCAGTAGTATGGAAGGGTTCGAGCAGTACTTC	CASSMEGFEQYF
15	TRBV14	TRBJ1-4	.	.	TGTGCCAGCAGCCAAGATATCAGGGTCGGTGAAAAACTGTTTTTT	CASSQDIRVGEKLFF
16	TRBV5-1	TRBJ2-3	TRBD2	.	TGCGCCAGCAGCGCAGGACTAGCTACTAGCACAGATACGCAGTATTTT	CASSAGLATSTDTQYF
17	TRBV24-1	TRBJ2-3	TRBD1	many	TGTGCCACCAGTGCGCCGACAGGGACGGATCTCACAGATACGCAGTATTTT	CATSAPTGTDLTDTQYF